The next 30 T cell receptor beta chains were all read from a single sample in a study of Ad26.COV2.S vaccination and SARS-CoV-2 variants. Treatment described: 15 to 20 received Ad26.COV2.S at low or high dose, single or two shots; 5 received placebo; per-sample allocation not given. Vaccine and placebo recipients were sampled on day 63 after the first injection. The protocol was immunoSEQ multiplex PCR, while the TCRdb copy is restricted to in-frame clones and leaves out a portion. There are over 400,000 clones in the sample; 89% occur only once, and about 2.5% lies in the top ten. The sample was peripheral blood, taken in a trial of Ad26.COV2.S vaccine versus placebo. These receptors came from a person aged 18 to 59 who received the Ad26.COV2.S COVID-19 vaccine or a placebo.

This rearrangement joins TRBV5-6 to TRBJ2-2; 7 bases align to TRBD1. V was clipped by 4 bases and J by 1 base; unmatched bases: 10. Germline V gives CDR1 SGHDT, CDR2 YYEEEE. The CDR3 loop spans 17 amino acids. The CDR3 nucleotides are TGTGCCAGCAGCAGAACAATCTGGACAGGGAACACCGGGGAGCTGTTTTTT. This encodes CASSRTIWTGNTGELFF.

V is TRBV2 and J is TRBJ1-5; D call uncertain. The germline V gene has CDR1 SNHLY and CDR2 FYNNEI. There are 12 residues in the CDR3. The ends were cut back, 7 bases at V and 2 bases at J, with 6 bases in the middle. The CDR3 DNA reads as TGTGCCAGCACCGACGGCAATCAGCCCCAGCATTTT. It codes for CASTDGNQPQHF.

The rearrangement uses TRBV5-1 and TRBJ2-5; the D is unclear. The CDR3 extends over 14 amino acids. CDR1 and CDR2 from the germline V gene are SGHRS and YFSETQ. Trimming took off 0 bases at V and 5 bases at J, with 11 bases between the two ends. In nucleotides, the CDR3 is TGCGCCAGCAGCTTGGTTCCCAGCAGGGAGACCCAGTACTTC. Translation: CASSLVPSRETQYF.

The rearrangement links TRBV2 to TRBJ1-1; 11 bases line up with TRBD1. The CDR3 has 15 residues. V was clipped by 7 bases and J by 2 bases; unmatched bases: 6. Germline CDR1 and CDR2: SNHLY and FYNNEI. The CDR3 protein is CASTGTGGENTEAFF. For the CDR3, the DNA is TGTGCCAGCACCGGGACAGGGGGTGAAAACACTGAAGCTTTCTTT.

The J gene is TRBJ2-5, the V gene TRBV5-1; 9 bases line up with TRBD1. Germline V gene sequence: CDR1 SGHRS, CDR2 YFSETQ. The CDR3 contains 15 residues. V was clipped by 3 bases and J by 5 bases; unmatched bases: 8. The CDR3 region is CASSSAFGTGETQYF. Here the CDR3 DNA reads TGCGCCAGCAGCTCCGCCTTCGGGACAGGGGAGACCCAGTACTTC.

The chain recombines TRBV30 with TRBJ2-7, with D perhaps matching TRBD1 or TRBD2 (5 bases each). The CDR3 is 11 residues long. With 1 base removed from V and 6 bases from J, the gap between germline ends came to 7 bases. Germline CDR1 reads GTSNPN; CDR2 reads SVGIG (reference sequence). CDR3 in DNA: TGTGCCTGGAGTGCGGGGACCGAGCAGTACTTC. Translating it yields CAWSAGTEQYF.

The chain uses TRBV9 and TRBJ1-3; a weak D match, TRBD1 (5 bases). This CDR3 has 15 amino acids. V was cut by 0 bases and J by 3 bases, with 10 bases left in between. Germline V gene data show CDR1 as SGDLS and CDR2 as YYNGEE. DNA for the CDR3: TGTGCCAGCAGCGTAGTAGGACAAGGTGGAAACACCATATATTTT. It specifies CASSVVGQGGNTIYF.

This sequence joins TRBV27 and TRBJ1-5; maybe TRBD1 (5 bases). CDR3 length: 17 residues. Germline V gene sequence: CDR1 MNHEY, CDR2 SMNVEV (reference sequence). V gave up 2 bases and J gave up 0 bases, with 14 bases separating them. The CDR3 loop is CASSLGGTLYSNQPQHF. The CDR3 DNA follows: TGTGCCAGCAGTTTAGGAGGGACCCTTTATAGCAATCAGCCCCAGCATTTT.

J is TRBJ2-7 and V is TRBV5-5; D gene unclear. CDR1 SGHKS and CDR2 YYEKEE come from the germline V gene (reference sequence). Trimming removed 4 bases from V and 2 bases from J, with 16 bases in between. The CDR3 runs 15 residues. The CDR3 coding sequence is TGTGCCAGCAGCGCGGTCACAGAGCTCACCTACGAGCAGTACTTC. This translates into CASSAVTELTYEQYF.

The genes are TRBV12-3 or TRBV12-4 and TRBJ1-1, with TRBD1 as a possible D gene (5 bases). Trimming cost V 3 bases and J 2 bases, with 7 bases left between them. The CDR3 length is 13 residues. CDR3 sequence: CASSFQGNTEAFF. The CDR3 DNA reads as TGTGCCAGCAGTTTCCAGGGAAACACTGAAGCTTTCTTT.

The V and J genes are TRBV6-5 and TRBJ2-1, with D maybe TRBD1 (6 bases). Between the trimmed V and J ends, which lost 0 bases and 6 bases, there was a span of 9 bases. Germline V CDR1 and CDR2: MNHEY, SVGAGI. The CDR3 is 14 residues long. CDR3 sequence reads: CASSYSIRGNEQFF. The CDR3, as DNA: TGTGCCAGCAGTTACTCTATCAGGGGCAATGAGCAGTTCTTC.

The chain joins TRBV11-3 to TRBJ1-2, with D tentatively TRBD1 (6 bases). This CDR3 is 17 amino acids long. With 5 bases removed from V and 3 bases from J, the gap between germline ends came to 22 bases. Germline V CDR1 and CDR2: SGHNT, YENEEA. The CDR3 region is CASSRTQSTGPDYGYTF. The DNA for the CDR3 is TGTGCCAGCAGCCGGACTCAAAGCACAGGGCCGGACTATGGCTACACCTTC.

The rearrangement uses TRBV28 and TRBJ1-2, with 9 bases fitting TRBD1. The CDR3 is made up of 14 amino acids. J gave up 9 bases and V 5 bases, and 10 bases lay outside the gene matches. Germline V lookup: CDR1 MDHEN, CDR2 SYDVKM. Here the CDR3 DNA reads TGTGCCAGCAGTGAAGTAGGGACAGGGAGCCGCTACACCTTC. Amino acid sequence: CASSEVGTGSRYTF.

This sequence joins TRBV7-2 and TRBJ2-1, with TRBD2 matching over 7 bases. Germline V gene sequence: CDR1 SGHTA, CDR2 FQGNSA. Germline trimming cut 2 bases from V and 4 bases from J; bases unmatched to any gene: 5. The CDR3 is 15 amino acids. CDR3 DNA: TGTGCCAGCAGCTTACTAGCGGTGGCTTACAATGAGCAGTTCTTC. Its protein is CASSLLAVAYNEQFF.

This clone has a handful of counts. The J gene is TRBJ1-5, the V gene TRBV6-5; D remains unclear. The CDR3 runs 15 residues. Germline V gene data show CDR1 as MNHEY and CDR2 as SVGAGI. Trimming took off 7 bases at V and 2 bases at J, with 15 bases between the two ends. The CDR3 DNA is TGTGCCAGCACCCCGTTTGTTCATGGCAATCAGCCCCAGCATTTT. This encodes CASTPFVHGNQPQHF.

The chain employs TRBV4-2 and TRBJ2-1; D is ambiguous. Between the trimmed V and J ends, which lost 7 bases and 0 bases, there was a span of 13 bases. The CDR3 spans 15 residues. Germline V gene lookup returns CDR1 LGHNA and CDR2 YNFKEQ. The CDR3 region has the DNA TGTGCCAGCACTGAGGCCGAGTACTCCTACAATGAGCAGTTCTTC. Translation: CASTEAEYSYNEQFF.

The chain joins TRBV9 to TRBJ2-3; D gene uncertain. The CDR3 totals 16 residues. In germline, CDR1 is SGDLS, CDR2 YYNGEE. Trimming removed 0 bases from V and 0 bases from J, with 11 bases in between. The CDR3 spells CASSVVWDASTDTQYF. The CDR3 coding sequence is TGTGCCAGCAGCGTAGTCTGGGATGCTAGCACAGATACGCAGTATTTT.

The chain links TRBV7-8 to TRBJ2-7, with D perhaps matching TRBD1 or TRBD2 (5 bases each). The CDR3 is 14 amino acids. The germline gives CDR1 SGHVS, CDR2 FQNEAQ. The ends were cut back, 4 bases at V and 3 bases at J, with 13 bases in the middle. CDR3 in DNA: TGTGCCAGCAGCTCTCGGGACCTTTACTACGAGCAGTACTTC. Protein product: CASSSRDLYYEQYF.

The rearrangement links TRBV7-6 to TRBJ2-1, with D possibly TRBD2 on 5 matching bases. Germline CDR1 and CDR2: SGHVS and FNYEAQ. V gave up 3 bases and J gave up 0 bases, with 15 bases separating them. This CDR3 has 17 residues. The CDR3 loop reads CASSLEVDSRSYNEQFF. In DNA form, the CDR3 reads TGTGCCAGCAGCTTGGAAGTGGACTCCCGCTCCTACAATGAGCAGTTCTTC.

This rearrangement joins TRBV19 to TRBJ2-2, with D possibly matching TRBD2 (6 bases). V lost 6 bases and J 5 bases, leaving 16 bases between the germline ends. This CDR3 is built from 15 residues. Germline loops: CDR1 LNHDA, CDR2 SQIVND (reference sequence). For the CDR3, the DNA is TGTGCCAGTAGGGTGGGGGGATCGGGGACCGGGGAGCTGTTTTTT. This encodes CASRVGGSGTGELFF.

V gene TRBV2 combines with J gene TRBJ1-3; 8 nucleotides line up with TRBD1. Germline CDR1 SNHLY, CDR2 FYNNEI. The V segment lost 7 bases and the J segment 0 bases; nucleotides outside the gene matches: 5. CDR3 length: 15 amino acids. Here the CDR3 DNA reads TGTGCCAGCATCATGGACAGGGCCTCTGGAAACACCATATATTTT. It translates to CASIMDRASGNTIYF.

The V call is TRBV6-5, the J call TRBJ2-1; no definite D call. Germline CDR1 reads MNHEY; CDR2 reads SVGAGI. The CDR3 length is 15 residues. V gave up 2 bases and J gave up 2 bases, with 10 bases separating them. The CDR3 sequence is CASSYQASAYNEQFF. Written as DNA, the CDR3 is TGTGCCAGCAGTTACCAAGCCAGTGCCTACAATGAGCAGTTCTTC.

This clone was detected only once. CDR3 DNA sequence: TGCGCCAGCAGCCAAGGTGGCCTCTCTGGAAACACCATATATTTT. Translation: CASSQGGLSGNTIYF. The chain employs TRBV4-1 and TRBJ1-3; D is unresolved. Trimming cost V 1 base and J 0 bases, with 7 bases left between them. Germline-derived CDR1 and CDR2 are MGHRA and YSYEKL. The CDR3 is 15 residues long.

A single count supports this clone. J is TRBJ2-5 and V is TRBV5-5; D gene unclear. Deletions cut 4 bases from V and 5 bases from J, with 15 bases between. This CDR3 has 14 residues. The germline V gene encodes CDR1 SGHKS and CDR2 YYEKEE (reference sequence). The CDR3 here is CASSPATSGETQYF. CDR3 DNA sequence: TGTGCCAGCAGCCCGGCCACCAGTGGGGAGACCCAGTACTTC. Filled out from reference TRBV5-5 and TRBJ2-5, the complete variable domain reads DAGVTQSPTHLIKTRGQQVTLRCSPISGHKSVSWYQQVLGQGPQFIFQYYEKEERGRGNFPDRFSARQFPNYSSELNVNALLLGDSALYLCASSPATSGETQYFGPGTRLLVL.

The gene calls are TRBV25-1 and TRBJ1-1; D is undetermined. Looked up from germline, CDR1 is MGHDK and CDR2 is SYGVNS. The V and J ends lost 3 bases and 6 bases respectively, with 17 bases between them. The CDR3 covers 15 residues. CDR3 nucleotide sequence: TGTGCCAGCAGTGATCCCAGAGCGGGGTCCCCTGAAGCTTTCTTT. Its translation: CASSDPRAGSPEAFF.

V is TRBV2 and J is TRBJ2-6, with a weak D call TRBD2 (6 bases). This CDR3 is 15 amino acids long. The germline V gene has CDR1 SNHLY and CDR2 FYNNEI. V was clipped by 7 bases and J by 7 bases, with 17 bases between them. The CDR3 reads CASTSNGGGANVLTF. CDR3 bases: TGTGCCAGCACTTCGAACGGGGGAGGTGCCAACGTCCTGACTTTC.

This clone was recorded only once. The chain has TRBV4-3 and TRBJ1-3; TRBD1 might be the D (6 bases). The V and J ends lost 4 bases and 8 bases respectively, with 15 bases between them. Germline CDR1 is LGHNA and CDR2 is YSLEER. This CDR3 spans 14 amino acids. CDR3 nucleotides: TGCGCCAGCAGCCTCACAGGGAGGGAACACACCATATATTTT. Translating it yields CASSLTGREHTIYF.

The CDR3 sequence: CASRNSGTGGNQPQHF. CDR3 coding DNA: TGCGCCAGCAGGAATTCCGGGACAGGGGGCAATCAGCCCCAGCATTTT. This chain uses TRBV10-2 with TRBJ1-5; 10 bases line up with TRBD1. Germline trimming cut 6 bases from V and 2 bases from J; bases unmatched to any gene: 7. This CDR3 comprises 16 residues. Per the germline V gene, CDR1 is WSHSY and CDR2 is SAAADI.

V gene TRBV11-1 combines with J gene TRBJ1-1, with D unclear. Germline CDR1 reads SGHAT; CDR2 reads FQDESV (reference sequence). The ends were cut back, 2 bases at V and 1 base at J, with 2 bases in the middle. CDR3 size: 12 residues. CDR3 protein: CASSLRNTEAFF. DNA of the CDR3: TGTGCCAGCAGCTTACGGAACACTGAAGCTTTCTTT.

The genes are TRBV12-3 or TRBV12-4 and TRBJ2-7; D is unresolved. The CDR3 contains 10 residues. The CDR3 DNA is TGTGCCAGCAAAAAGACGGAGCCACGGGTC. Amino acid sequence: CASKKTEPRV.